The next 9 T cell receptor beta chains were all read from a single sample in a study of blood T cell repertoires in COVID-19. The assay was immunoSEQ multiplex PCR, and TCRdb's table has in-frame clones only and misses some. This table holds roughly 370,000 clones, about 87% found once. The specimen was PBMCs or T cells enriched from blood (not recorded which). These receptors were taken from a woman aged 45-59 years who had recovered from COVID-19.

This chain uses TRBV15 with TRBJ2-7; 9 bases agree with TRBD1. Germline V CDR1 and CDR2: LNHNV, YYDKDF (reference sequence). Trimming cost V 4 bases and J 6 bases; bases outside gene matches: 4. This CDR3 has 13 residues. As DNA, the CDR3 is TGTGCCACCAGCATCGGACAGGGGCGCGAGCAGTACTTC. This sequence encodes CATSIGQGREQYF.

V gene TRBV3-1 (or the pseudogene TRBV3-2) combines with J gene TRBJ1-2; weak D call: TRBD1 (6 bases). There are 17 residues in the CDR3. The V gene lost 4 bases and the J gene lost 8 bases, with 26 bases spanning the gap. Per the germline V gene, CDR1 is LGHDT and CDR2 is YNNKEL (reference sequence). CDR3 bases: TGTGCCAGCAGCCGGAGGTCCGGTGTAGAAGGGGGTCAGGGCTACACCTTC. Translated: CASSRRSGVEGGQGYTF.

The chain couples TRBV7-2 to TRBJ1-4, with D perhaps TRBD1 (6 bases). V lost 8 bases, J lost 0 bases, and 13 bases lay in between. Germline CDR1 and CDR2: SGHTA and FQGNSA. The CDR3 extends over 15 amino acids. The CDR3 sequence: CASSGTLATNEKLFF. In DNA, the CDR3 is TGTGCCAGCTCCGGGACACTTGCAACTAATGAAAAACTGTTTTTT.

The chain is built from TRBV2 and TRBJ1-2; maybe TRBD1 (6 bases). This CDR3 has 16 residues. Germline lookup yields CDR1 SNHLY and CDR2 FYNNEI. V lost 9 bases and J lost 4, with 24 bases in between. The CDR3 DNA follows: TGTGCCAGTTTCAGGGGCACCTTAAGACTCAGCTATGGCTACACCTTC. This encodes CASFRGTLRLSYGYTF.

The V gene is TRBV7-9, the J gene TRBJ1-2; TRBD1 matches at 7 bases. J lost 2 bases, V lost 0 bases, and 3 bases had no gene match. Germline CDR1 is SEHNR and CDR2 is FQNEAQ (reference sequence). The CDR3 runs 15 residues. This CDR3 is CASSLAQDRNYGYTF. Written as DNA, the CDR3 is TGTGCCAGCAGCTTAGCCCAGGACAGGAACTATGGCTACACCTTC.

This chain connects TRBV3-1 (or the pseudogene TRBV3-2) to TRBJ2-3, with TRBD2 matching 9 bases. The germline CDR1 and CDR2 sequences are LGHDT and YNNKEL (reference sequence). The CDR3 runs to 16 residues. V lost 3 bases to trimming and J lost 5 bases; unmatched junction nucleotides: 9. DNA of the CDR3: TGTGCCAGCAGCCACGGCGGGGGGGTTACAGGAGATACGCAGTATTTT. It specifies CASSHGGGVTGDTQYF.

The chain carries TRBV29-1 and TRBJ2-3; TRBD1 aligns across 8 bases. This CDR3 has 10 residues. Germline CDR1 SQVTM, CDR2 ANQGSEA. The V segment lost 6 bases and the J segment 14 bases; nucleotides outside the gene matches: 7. The CDR3 here is CSVGRDRMYF. The CDR3 DNA reads as TGCAGCGTGGGGCGGGACAGGATGTATTTT.

The V call is TRBV2, the J call TRBJ2-7, with D perhaps TRBD1 (6 bases). The CDR3 runs 16 residues. V was cut by 4 bases and J by 5 bases, with 21 bases left in between. CDR1 SNHLY and CDR2 FYNNEI come from the germline V gene. This CDR3 is CASSGDGQQGWNEQYF. In DNA form, the CDR3 reads TGTGCCAGCAGTGGCGATGGACAGCAGGGGTGGAACGAGCAGTACTTC.

This chain connects TRBV10-3 to TRBJ2-3; possibly TRBD2 for D (5 bases). Trimming took 0 bases from V and 4 from J, leaving 14 bases between them. CDR1 is ENHRY and CDR2 is SYGVKD in the germline V gene. This CDR3 comprises 16 residues. DNA for the CDR3: TGTGCCATCAGTGAGTCGAGAAAGGGTAGCGCAGATACGCAGTATTTT. This encodes CAISESRKGSADTQYF.